A single count supports the clone carrying this T cell receptor (beta chain). Its target is unknown. This sample was included in a study of shared clonotypes between healthy human individuals. Broader study findings: Sharing of clonotypes among donors was expected to vary with sequencing depth. Estimated richness values were generally larger in naive subsets than in memory subsets.

V shed 5 bases and J shed 13 bases, with 20 bases lying between them. The V gene's germline CDR1 is MDHEN and CDR2 SYDVKM. CDR3 length: 13 amino acids. Deep-level assay runs were performed. TCRdb's table, derived via immunoSEQ multiplex PCR, lists solely in-frame clones and lacks some. The sample has some 2.1 million clones; 95% are singletons. The TCR sequence derives from a man aged 18-30 years in good health. V is TRBV28 and J is TRBJ1-1; a possible D gene is TRBD1 (6 bases). Source material: naive CD4+ T cells sorted from blood. Indicated subset: CD45RA+ positively selected. The CDR3 protein is CASSLTSGTSVFF. The DNA for the CDR3 is TGTGCCAGCAGTCTTACTTCCGGGACATCGGTTTTCTTT.